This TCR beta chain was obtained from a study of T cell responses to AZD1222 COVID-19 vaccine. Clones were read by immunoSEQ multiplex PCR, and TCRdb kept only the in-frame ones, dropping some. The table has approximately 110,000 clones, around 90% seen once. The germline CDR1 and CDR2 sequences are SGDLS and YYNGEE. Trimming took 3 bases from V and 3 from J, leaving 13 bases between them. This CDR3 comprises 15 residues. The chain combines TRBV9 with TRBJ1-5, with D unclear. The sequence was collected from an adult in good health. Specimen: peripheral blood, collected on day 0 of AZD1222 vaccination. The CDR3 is CASSAEHLPNQPQHF. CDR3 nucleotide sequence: TGTGCCAGCAGCGCCGAACACCTACCCAATCAGCCCCAGCATTTT.